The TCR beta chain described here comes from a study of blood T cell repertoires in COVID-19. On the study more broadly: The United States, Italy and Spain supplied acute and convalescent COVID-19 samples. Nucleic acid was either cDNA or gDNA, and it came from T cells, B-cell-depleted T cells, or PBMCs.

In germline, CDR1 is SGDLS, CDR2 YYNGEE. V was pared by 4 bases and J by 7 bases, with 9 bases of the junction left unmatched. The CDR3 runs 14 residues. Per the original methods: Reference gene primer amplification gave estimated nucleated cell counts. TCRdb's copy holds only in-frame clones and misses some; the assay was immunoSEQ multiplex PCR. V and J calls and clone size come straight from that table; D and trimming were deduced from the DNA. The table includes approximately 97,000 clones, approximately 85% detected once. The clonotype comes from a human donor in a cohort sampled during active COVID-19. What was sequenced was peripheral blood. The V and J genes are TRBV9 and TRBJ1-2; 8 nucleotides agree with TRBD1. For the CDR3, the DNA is TGTGCCAGCAGCCTGACGCAGGGGGCCACTGGCTACACCTTC. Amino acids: CASSLTQGATGYTF.